This T cell receptor beta chain derives from a study of shared T cell receptors in the human thymus. V was pared by 3 bases and J by 2 bases, with 8 bases of the junction left unmatched. CDR1 and CDR2 (germline): LNHNV, YYDKDF (reference sequence). The CDR3 is 17 amino acids. Sequencing was performed with immunoSEQ multiplex PCR; in TCRdb, only in-frame clones are kept and a portion is missing. The sample yields approximately 660,000 clones, approximately 90% seen once. This sample also appeared in a second study, on human thymus T cells. As reported in that work: Resections obtained during corrective heart surgery supplied the thymus tissue. Usage of V and J genes appeared biased in thymic and blood repertoires. Related research described strongly overlapping thymic repertoires in unrelated people.

The sample comprised thymocytes. This sequence joins TRBV15 and TRBJ2-3; 10 nucleotides line up with TRBD2. This clonotype was sampled from a boy under three years old with a congenital heart defect. CDR3 nucleotide sequence: TGTGCCACCAGCAGCGGTCTAGCGGGAGCCCCCACAGATACGCAGTATTTT. Translating it yields CATSSGLAGAPTDTQYF.